This is a list of T cell receptor beta chains from one sample in a study of control samples from healthy donors and cancer patients. Sequencing used immunoSEQ multiplex PCR; TCRdb keeps in-frame clones, though not all of them. The sample has roughly 120,000 clones; 75% to 90% are singletons. Sequences were obtained from PBMCs. The receptors were sampled from a woman in her 50s with colorectal cancer. CDR3s include the opening cysteine and the closing phenylalanine or tryptophan. Clone size is stated in some rows and not others, as once, few, many or a class when expanded.

TRBV7-2	-	TRBJ2-3	CASSLGFNPALSAQYF
TRBV30	-	TRBJ2-7	CAWSGGQGGQYF
TRBV5-4	-	TRBJ1-2	CASSLEGYGYTF
TRBV11-2	-	TRBJ1-4	CASRSIGEGNEKLFF
TRBV5-4	-	TRBJ2-6	CASSFSGANVLTF
TRBV27	-	TRBJ1-4	CAALGESFATNEKLFF
TRBV6-6	-	TRBJ2-3	CASSAPLPDTQYF
TRBV13	-	TRBJ1-2	CASSPGNYGYTF
TRBV2	-	TRBJ2-1	CASIIVYNEQFF
TRBV7-9	-	TRBJ1-6	CASSATEGHSPLHF
TRBV28	-	TRBJ2-5	CASRGQPQETQYF
TRBV5-8	-	TRBJ2-7	CASSLGLGELSEQYF
TRBV2	once	TRBJ1-2	CASTEEGASGGYTF
TRBV9	-	TRBJ2-4	CASSVAGGQENIQYF
TRBV2	-	TRBJ1-2	CASSITGGQGYTF
TRBV29-1	-	TRBJ2-1	CSVEDPGPREQFF
TRBV6-1	-	TRBJ1-6	CASSEVVLGLGTDNSPLHF
TRBV20-1	-	TRBJ1-2	CSAGLENGYTF
TRBV28	-	TRBJ2-7	CASSSRGPYDEQYF
TRBV20-1	-	TRBJ1-1	CSASYVGLNTEAFF
TRBV6-2/TRBV6-3	-	TRBJ1-4	CASSNTLLTEKLFF
TRBV19	-	TRBJ2-1	CASSGSTGSYNEQFF
TRBV15	-	TRBJ1-2	CATSGGGYGYTF
TRBV7-3	-	TRBJ2-3	CASSLGTSGGLSSTDTQYF
TRBV6-5	-	TRBJ2-5	CASRTSGGLFQYF
TRBV18	-	TRBJ2-1	CASSPGLGGGEQFF
TRBV6-5	-	TRBJ2-5	CASTPTSGRPETQYF
TRBV7-3	-	TRBJ2-7	CASSPNGLAGGRAQDEQYF
TRBV12-5	-	TRBJ2-5	CASGLTRTSGGYYQETQYF
TRBV7-3	-	TRBJ2-1	CASSSSGGANEQFF
TRBV11-2	-	TRBJ2-2	CASSLARAANTGELFF
TRBV2	-	TRBJ1-2	CASSGLLGNYGYTF